The present TCR beta chain was sequenced within a study of breast tumors, draining lymph nodes, adjacent tissues. The CDR3 loop spans 13 amino acids. Germline CDR1 is SQVTM and CDR2 is ANQGSEA. The V and J ends lost 4 bases and 6 bases, in that order; junction bases with no gene match: 5. Samples came from axillary lymph nodes draining the breast cancer. TCRdb passed the multiplex PCR reads through MiXCR, listing each CDR3 protein once. In the table there are fewer than 200,000 distinct CDR3 sequences, around a third of which are singletons. The origin of this receptor is a female donor with breast cancer. Some clones in this sample may be carry-over from other donors' samples. This chain joins TRBV29-1 and TRBJ2-7, with 11 bases matching TRBD2. The sample taken for sequencing was axillary lymph node tissue. CDR3 DNA: TGCAGCGTTGGTAGCGGGAGGGCCCCCGAGCAGTACTTC. Encoded protein: CSVGSGRAPEQYF.